Below, one T cell receptor beta chain is given with its context. The data were obtained in a study of control samples from healthy donors and cancer patients. Method: immunoSEQ multiplex PCR; TCRdb's copy keeps in-frame clones and lacks some. This table holds approximately 90,000 clones, 88% found once. This sequence was found in a woman aged 65 to 85 in good health. The specimen sequenced was blood.

This CDR3 is CASSPIQARGRSGYTF. CDR3 bases: TGTGCCAGTAGCCCCATTCAGGCCAGGGGGCGGAGTGGCTACACCTTC. The rearrangement links TRBV19 to TRBJ1-2; 8 bases agree with TRBD1. The CDR3 consists of 16 residues. Germline V gene sequence: CDR1 LNHDA, CDR2 SQIVND (reference sequence). After removal of 6 bases from V and 7 bases from J, the junction contained 16 bases not matched to a gene.